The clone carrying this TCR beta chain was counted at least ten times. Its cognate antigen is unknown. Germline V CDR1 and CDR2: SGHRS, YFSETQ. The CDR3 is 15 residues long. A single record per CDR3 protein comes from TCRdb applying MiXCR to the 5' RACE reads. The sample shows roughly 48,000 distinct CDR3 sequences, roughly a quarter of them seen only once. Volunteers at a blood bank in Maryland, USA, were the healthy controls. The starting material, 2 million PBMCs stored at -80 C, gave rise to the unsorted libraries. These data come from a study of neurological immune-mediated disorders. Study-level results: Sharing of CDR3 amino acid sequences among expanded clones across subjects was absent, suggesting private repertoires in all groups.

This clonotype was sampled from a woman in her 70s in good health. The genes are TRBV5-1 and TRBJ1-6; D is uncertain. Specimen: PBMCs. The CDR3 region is CASCLGDTERSPLHF. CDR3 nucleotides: TGCGCTTCATGCCTCGGAGACACAGAGCGTTCACCCCTCCACTTT.